The clone carrying this TCR beta chain was seen just once. Antigen: not known. CDR1 SGHVS and CDR2 FQNEAQ come from the germline V gene. Trimming left V 2 bases short and J 4 bases short, with 9 bases between. The CDR3 consists of 14 residues. The data were produced by immunoSEQ multiplex PCR, yet TCRdb's version contains in-frame clones alone and is incomplete. The table records over a million clones, approximately 78% of them present only once. The data originate from a study of shared clonotypes between healthy human individuals. Overall study context: Per donor, CD8 memory used one plate, CD8 naive used two, CD4 memory used three and CD4 naive used three.

Donors had no recently reported acute infections or vaccinations and were HIV-negative. Splitting of CD4+ cells produced CD45RA+ naive and CD45RA-negative memory subsets. Study-level results: Represented genetic and exposure-history diversity was restricted by having few donors.

The chain employs TRBV7-8 and TRBJ1-5; no reliable D call. The origin of this receptor is a man between 18 and 29 years old in good health. Some clones in this sample may be carry-over from other donors' samples. The sequencing sample was made of memory CD4+ T cells from PBMCs. This sample's subset: CD45RA-negative fraction. The CDR3 sequence: CASSLYSRNQPQHF. CDR3 sequence (DNA): TGTGCCAGCAGCTTATATAGCCGAAATCAGCCCCAGCATTTT.